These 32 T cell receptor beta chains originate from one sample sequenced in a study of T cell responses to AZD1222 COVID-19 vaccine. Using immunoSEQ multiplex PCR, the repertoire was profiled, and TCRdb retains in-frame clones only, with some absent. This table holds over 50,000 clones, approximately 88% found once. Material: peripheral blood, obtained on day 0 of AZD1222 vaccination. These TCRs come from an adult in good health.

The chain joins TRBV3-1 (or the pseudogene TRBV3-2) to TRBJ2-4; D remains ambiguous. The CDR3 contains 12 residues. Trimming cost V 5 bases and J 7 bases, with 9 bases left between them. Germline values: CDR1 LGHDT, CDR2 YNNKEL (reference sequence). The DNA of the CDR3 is TGTGCCAGCAGCGCCGATTTCAACATTCAGTACTTC. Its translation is CASSADFNIQYF.

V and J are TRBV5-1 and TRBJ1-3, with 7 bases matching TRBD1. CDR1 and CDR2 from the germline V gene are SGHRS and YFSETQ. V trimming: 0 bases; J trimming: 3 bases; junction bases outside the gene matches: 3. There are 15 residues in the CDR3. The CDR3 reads CASSLDRGDGNTIYF. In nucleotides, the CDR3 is TGCGCCAGCAGCTTGGACAGGGGAGATGGAAACACCATATATTTT.

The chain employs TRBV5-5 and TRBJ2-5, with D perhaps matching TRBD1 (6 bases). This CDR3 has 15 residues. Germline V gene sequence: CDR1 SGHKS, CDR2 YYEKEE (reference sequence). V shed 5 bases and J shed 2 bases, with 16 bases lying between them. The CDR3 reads CASSQDRLNQETQYF. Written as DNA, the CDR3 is TGTGCCAGCAGTCAGGACAGACTAAATCAAGAGACCCAGTACTTC.

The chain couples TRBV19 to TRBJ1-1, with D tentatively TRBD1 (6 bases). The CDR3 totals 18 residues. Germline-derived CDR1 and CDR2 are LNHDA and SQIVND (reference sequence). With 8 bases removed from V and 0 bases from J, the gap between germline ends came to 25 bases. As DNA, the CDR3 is TGTGCCAGTGCCAGGAGGCAGGGAGGGGGAGGGTTGAACACTGAAGCTTTCTTT. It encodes CASARRQGGGGLNTEAFF.

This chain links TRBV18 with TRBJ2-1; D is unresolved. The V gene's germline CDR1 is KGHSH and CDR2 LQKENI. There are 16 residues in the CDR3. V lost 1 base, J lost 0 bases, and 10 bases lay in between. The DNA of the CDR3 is TGTGCCAGCTCACCACGAATGGCGAGCTCCTACAATGAGCAGTTCTTC. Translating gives CASSPRMASSYNEQFF.

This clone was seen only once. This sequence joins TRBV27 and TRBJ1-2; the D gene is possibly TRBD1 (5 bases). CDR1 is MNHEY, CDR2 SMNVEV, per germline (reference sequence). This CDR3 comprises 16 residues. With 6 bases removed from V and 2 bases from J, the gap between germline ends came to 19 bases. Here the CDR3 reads CASRGVGGTFNYGYTF. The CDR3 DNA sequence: TGTGCCAGCAGGGGGGTGGGGGGTACTTTCAACTATGGCTACACCTTC.

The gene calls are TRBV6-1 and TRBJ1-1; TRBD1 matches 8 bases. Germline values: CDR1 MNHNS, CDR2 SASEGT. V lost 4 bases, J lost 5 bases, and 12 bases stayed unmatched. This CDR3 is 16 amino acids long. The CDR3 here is CASSGILDRGITEAFF. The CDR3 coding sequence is TGTGCCAGCAGTGGAATCCTTGACAGGGGCATAACTGAAGCTTTCTTT.

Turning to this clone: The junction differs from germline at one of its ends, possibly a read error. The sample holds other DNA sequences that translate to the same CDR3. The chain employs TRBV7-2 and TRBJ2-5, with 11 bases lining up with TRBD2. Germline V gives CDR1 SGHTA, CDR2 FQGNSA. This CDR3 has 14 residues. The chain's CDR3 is CASSLAGGGETQYF. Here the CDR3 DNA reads TGTGCCAGCAGCCTAGCGGGAGGTGGAGAGACCCAGTACTTC.

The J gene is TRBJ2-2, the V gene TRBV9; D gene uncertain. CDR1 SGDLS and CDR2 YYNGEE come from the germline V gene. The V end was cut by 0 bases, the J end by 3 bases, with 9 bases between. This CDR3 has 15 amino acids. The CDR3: CASSVERPYTGELFF. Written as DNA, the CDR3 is TGTGCCAGCAGCGTAGAAAGACCTTACACCGGGGAGCTGTTTTTT. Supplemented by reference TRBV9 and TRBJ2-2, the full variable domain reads DSGVTQTPKHLITATGQRVTLRCSPRSGDLSVYWYQQSLDQGLQFLIQYYNGEERAKGNILERFSAQQFPDLHSELNLSSLELGDSALYFCASSVERPYTGELFFGEGSRLTVL.

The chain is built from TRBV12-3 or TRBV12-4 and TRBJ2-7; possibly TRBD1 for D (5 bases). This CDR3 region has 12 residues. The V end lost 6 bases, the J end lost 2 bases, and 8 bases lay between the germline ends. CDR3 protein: CASSSQAYEQYF. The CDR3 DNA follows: TGTGCCAGCAGCTCACAGGCCTACGAGCAGTACTTC.

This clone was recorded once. The CDR3 is CASSSRMTGGEPQHF. Here the CDR3 DNA reads TGTGCCAGCAGTTCTCGTATGACAGGGGGGGAGCCCCAGCATTTT. The chain is built from TRBV7-2 and TRBJ1-5; 9 positions match TRBD1. CDR1 and CDR2 from the germline V gene are SGHTA and FQGNSA. The CDR3 length is 15 residues. Trimming cost V 6 bases and J 8 bases; bases outside gene matches: 11.

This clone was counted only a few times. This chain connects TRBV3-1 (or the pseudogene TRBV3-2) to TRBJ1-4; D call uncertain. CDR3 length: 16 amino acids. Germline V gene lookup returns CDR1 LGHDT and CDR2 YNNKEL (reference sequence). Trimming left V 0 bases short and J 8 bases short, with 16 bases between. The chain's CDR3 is CASSQDPPGLREKLFF. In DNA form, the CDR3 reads TGTGCCAGCAGCCAAGACCCCCCGGGGTTAAGGGAAAAACTGTTTTTT.

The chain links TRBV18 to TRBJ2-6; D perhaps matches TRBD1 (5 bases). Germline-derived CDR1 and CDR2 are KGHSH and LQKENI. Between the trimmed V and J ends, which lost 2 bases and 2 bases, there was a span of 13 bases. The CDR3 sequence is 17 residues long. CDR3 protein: CASSPGSQGAGANVLTF. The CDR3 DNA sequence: TGTGCCAGCTCACCAGGGTCCCAAGGGGCTGGGGCCAACGTCCTGACTTTC.

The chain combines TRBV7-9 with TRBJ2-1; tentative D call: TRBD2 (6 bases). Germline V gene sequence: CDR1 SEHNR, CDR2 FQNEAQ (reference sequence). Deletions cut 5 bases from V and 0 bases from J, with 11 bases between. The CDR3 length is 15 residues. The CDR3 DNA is TGTGCCAGCAGCCAGCCGGGAGACTCCTACAATGAGCAGTTCTTC. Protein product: CASSQPGDSYNEQFF.

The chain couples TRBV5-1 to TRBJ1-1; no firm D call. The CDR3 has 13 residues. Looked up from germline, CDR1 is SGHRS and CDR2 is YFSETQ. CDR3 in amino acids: CATGETGSNEAFF. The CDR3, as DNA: TGCGCGACGGGCGAGACCGGATCTAATGAAGCTTTCTTT.

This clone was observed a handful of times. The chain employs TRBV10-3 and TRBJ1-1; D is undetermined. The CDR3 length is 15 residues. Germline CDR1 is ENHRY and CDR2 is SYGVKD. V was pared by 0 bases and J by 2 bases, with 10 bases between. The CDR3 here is CAISESADLNTEAFF. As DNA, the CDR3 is TGTGCCATCAGTGAGTCCGCGGATCTTAACACTGAAGCTTTCTTT.

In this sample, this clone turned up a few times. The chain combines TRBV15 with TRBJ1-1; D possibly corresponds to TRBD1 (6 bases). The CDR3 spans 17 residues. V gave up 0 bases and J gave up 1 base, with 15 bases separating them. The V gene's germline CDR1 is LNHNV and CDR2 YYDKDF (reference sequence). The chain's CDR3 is CATSRDPIDRTNTEAFF. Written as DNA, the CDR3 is TGTGCCACCAGCAGAGACCCGATAGACAGGACGAACACTGAAGCTTTCTTT.

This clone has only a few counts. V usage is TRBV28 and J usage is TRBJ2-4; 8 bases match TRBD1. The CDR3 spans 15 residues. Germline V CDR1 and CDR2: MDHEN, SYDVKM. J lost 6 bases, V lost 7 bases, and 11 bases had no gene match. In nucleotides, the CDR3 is TGTGCCAGCACACCCCACGGACAGGGAAGAAACATTCAGTACTTC. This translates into CASTPHGQGRNIQYF.

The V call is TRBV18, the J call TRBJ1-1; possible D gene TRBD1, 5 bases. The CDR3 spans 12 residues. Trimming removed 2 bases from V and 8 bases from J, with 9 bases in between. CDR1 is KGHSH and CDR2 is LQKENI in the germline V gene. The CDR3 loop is CASSPVAGEAFF. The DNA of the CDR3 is TGTGCCAGCTCACCAGTAGCAGGGGAAGCTTTCTTT.

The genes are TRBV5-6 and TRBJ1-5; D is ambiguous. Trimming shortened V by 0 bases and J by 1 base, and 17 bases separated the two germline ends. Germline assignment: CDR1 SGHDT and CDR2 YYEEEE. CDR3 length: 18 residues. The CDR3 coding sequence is TGTGCCAGCAGCTTGGGAGGGATCGGGGAATTGAGCAATCAGCCCCAGCATTTT. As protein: CASSLGGIGELSNQPQHF.

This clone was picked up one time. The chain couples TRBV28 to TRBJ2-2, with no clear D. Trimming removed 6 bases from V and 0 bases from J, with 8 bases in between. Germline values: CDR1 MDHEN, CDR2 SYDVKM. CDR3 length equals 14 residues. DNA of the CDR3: TGTGCCAGCAGGTCACCTTCGAACACCGGGGAGCTGTTTTTT. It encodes CASRSPSNTGELFF.

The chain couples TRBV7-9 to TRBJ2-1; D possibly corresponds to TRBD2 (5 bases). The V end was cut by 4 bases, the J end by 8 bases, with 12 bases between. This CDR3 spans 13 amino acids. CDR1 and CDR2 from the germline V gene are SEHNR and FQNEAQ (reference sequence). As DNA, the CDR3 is TGTGCCAGCAGCTCCGCGAGGGTCCATGAGCAGTTCTTC. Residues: CASSSARVHEQFF.

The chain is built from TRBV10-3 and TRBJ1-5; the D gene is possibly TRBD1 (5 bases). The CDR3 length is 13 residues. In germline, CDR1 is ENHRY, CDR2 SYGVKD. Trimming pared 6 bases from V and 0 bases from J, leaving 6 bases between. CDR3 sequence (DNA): TGTGCCATCAGGGGGCTTAGCAATCAGCCCCAGCATTTT. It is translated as CAIRGLSNQPQHF.

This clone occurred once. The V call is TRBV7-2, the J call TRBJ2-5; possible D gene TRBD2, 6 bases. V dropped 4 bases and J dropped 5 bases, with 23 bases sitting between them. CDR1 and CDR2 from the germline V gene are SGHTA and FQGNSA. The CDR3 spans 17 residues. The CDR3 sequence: CASSSPGAGRQGETQYF. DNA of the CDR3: TGTGCCAGCAGCTCCCCCGGTGCGGGACGGCAAGGGGAGACCCAGTACTTC. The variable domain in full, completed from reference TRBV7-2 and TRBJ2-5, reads GAGVSQSPSNKVTEKGKDVELRCDPISGHTALYWYRQSLGQGLEFLIYFQGNSAPDKSGLPSDRFSAERTGGSVSTLTIQRTQQEDSAVYLCASSSPGAGRQGETQYFGPGTRLLVL.

CDR3 DNA sequence: TGTGCCAGCTCACCACGGACAGTGACAGGAAACACCATATATTTT. Translating it yields CASSPRTVTGNTIYF. This sequence joins TRBV18 and TRBJ1-3; a possible D gene is TRBD1 (6 bases). The CDR3 extends over 15 amino acids. Germline assignment: CDR1 KGHSH and CDR2 LQKENI. Trimming pared 1 base from V and 4 bases from J, leaving 11 bases between.

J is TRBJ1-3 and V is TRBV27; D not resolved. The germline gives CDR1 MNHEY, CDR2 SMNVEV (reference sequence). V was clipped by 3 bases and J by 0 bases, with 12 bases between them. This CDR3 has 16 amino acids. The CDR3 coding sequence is TGTGCCAGCAGTTTGAGAGGGTTGAACTCTGGAAACACCATATATTTT. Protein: CASSLRGLNSGNTIYF.

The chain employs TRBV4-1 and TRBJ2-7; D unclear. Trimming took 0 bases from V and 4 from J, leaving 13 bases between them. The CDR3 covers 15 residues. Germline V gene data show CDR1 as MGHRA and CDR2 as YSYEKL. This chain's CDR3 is CASSQEFRSLYEQYF. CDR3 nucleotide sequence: TGCGCCAGCAGCCAAGAATTTCGGAGCTTATACGAGCAGTACTTC.

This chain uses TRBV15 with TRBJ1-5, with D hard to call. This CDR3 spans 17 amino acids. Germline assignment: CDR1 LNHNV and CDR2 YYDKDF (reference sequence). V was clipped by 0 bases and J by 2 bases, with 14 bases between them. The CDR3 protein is CATSRDLGGAGNQPQHF. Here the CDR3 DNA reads TGTGCCACCAGCAGAGATCTTGGAGGCGCCGGCAATCAGCCCCAGCATTTT. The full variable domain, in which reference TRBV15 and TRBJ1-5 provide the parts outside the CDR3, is DAMVIQNPRYQVTQFGKPVTLSCSQTLNHNVMYWYQQKSSQAPKLLFHYYDKDFNNEADTPDNFQSRRPNTSFCFLDIRSPGLGDTAMYLCATSRDLGGAGNQPQHFGDGTRLSIL.

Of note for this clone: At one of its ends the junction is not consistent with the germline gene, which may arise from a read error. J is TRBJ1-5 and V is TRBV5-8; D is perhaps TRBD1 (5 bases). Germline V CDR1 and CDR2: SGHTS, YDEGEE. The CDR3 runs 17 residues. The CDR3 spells CASTLLVTAHSNQPQHF. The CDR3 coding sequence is TGTGCCAGCACCTTGCTTGTGACAGCGCATAGCAATCAGCCCCAGCATTTT.

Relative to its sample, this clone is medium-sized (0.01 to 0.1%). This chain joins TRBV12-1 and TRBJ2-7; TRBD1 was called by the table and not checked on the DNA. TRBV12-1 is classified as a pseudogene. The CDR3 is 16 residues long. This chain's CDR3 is CASSFGGTGASYEQYF. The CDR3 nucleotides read TGTGCCAGCAGCTTTGGGGGGACAGGGGCCTCCTACGAGCAGTACTTC.

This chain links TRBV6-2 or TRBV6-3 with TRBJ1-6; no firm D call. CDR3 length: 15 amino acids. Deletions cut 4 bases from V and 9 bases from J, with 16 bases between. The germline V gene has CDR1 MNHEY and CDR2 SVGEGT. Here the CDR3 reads CASSSTEPGISPLHF. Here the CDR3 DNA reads TGTGCCAGCAGTTCAACGGAACCAGGCATTTCACCCCTCCACTTT.

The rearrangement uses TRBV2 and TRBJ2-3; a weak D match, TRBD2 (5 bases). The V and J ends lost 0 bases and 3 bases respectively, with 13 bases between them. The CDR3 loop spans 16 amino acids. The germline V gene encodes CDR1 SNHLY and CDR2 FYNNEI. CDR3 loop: CASSEAGVGWTDTQYF. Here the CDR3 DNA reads TGTGCCAGCAGTGAAGCCGGGGTAGGGTGGACAGATACGCAGTATTTT.